The TCR beta chain described here comes from a study of blood T cell repertoires in COVID-19 (dated by TCRdb to about 2020). Regarding the complete study: Samples from collaborators originated in the United States, Italy and Spain and spanned both the acute and convalescent phases of COVID-19. The prospective study material was composed of cDNA or gDNA derived from T cells, B-cell-depleted T cells, or PBMCs. Subjects who had been exposed to COVID-19, were actively infected with it, or had recovered from it provided the deeply sampled blood TCRbeta repertoires that made up the dataset. The repertoires were made available in a free public database intended to serve as a resource for research on the immune response to SARS-CoV-2. The samples were drawn from two sources: the first 160 participants of the ongoing ImmuneRACE study, and 950 to 1,500 subjects contributed by 6 global collaborators. A de-identified subject ID, COVID-19 status, age in years and sex were almost always included in the sample metadata. HLA class I and class II types, where available, came from metadata supplied by the sample provider rather than from assay-based typing. Points the paper makes about the study in general: The amount of clinical and demographic metadata varied by source and participant and was provided uncurated.

Trimming at the junction amounts to 4 bases on V and 1 base on J, and the germline ends lie 10 bases apart. The CDR3 has 14 amino acids, counting the end cysteine and phenylalanine. CDR3 DNA is the only sequence kept; it has 42 bases, read in frame from the first base. CDR1 and CDR2, looked up from the germline V gene, are MGHDK and SYGVNS. TCRbeta CDR3 regions were amplified from genomic DNA using the immunoSEQ Assay, a bias-controlled multiplex PCR. Processing in the source paper ran as follows. The number of nucleated cells in each sample was estimated from the amplification of reference gene primers within the assay. Sequence reads were collapsed and filtered to measure the absolute abundance of every unique TCRbeta CDR3 rearrangement. For each sample, productive Simpson clonality was calculated as the square root of Simpson's diversity index over productive rearrangements. TCRdb stores this immuneACCESS table with in-frame sequences only. Part of the clones is absent; in the studies checked, under half of the shortfall reflects unresolved V genes, and no reason is known for the rest. The DNA was the basis for D and trimming; V, J and clone size are from that table. Counted in this sample were more than 75,000 clones; 80% of them appeared once. More than 15% of the sample is in the top ten clones.

Of note for this clone: Its antigen has not been determined. One base away there is no much larger clone; base qualities are not given.

Each collaborating institution followed its own protocols to collect whole blood in K2EDTA tubes. For TCRbeta analysis, collaborators shipped samples in one of three forms: frozen whole blood, isolated PBMCs, or DNA extracted from either of those sample types. The source of this sequence is a woman aged 80 or older with active or convalescent COVID-19. The chain links TRBV25-1 with TRBJ1-1; the D segment could be TRBD1, given 5 matching bases. Input material: peripheral blood. This receptor carries the CDR3 CASSAGQGNTEAFF. The DNA is TGTGCCAGCAGTGCAGGACAAGGGAACACTGAAGCTTTCTTT.